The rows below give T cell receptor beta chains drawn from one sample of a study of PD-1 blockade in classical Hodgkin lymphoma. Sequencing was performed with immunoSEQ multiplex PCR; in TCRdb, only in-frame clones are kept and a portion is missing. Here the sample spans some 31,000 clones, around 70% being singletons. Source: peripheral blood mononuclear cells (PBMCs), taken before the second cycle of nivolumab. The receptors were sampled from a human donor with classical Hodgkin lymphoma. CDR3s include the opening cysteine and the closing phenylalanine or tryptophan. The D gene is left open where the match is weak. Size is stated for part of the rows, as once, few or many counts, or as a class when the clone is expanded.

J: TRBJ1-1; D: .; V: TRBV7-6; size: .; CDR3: CASSLNRYRTEAFF; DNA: TGTGCCAGCAGCTTAAATAGGTATCGCACTGAAGCTTTCTTT
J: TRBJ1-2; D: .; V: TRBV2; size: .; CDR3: CASSERGGDGGYTF; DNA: TGTGCCAGCAGTGAACGGGGAGGGGACGGTGGCTACACCTTC
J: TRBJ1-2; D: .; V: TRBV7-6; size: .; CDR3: CASSPRGFNYGYTF; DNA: TGTGCCAGCAGCCCTCGTGGGTTTAACTATGGCTACACCTTC
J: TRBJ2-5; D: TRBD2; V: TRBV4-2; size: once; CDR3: CASSHGGTSKQETQYF; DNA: TGTGCCAGCAGCCATGGCGGGACTAGCAAGCAAGAGACCCAGTACTTC
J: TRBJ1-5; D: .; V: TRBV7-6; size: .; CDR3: CAVAREGSDQPQHF; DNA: TGTGCTGTGGCTAGGGAAGGGTCGGATCAGCCCCAGCATTTT
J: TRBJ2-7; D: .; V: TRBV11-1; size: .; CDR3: CASSPSRDEQYF; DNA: TGTGCCAGCAGCCCATCTAGGGACGAGCAGTACTTC
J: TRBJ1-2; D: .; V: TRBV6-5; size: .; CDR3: CASRRRQLNFYGYTF; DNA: TGTGCCAGCAGGCGGAGACAGTTAAACTTCTATGGCTACACCTTC
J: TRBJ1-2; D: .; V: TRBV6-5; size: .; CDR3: CASSYSTGQDGYTF; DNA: TGTGCCAGCAGTTACTCAACAGGTCAGGATGGCTACACCTTC
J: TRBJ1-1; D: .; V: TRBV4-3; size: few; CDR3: CASSLRGGMNTEAFF; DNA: TGCGCCAGCAGCCTAAGGGGGGGGATGAACACTGAAGCTTTCTTT
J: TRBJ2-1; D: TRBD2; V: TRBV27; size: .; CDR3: CASLGTRQSDEQFF; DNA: TGTGCCAGCCTGGGGACTAGGCAGAGTGATGAGCAGTTCTTC
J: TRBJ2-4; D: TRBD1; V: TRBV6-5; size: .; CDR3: CASSPGDRKNIQYF; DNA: TGTGCCAGCAGTCCTGGGGACAGAAAAAACATTCAGTACTTC
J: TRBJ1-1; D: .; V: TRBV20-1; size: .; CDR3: CSARKYTEAFF; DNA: TGCAGTGCTAGGAAGTACACTGAAGCTTTCTTT
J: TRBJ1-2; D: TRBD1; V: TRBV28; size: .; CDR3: CASSSGQGWGYTF; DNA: TGTGCCAGCAGTTCAGGACAGGGGTGGGGCTACACCTTC
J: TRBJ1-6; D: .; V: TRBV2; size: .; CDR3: CASSEQGRGSPLHF; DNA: TGTGCCAGCAGTGAGCAGGGCCGTGGTTCACCCCTCCACTTT
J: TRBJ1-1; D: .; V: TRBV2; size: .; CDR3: CASGVHTEAFF; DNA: TGTGCCAGCGGGGTCCACACTGAAGCTTTCTTT
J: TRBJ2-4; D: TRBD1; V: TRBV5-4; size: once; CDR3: CASSPGTGLNIQYF; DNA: TGTGCCAGCAGCCCGGGGACAGGGCTAAACATTCAGTACTTC
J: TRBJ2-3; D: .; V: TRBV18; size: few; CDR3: CASSHSGVSTDTQYF; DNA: TGTGCCAGCTCACATTCCGGGGTGAGCACAGATACGCAGTATTTT
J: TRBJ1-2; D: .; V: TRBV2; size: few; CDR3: CASGGPASNYGYTF; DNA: TGTGCCAGCGGGGGGCCCGCTAGTAACTATGGCTACACCTTC
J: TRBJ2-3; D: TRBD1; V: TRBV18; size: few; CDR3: CASSPLPSGQGLRTDTQYF; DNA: TGTGCCAGCTCACCATTGCCATCGGGACAGGGCTTGAGGACAGATACGCAGTATTTT
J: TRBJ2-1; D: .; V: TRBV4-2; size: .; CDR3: CASSPLDHEQFF; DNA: TGTGCCAGCAGCCCCCTCGACCATGAGCAGTTCTTC
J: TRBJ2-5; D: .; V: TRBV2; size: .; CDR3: CASSGQRETQYF; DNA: TGTGCCAGCAGTGGACAGCGAGAGACCCAGTACTTC
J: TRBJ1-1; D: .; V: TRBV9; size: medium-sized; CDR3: CASSVSGTGVGTEAFF; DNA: TGTGCCAGCAGCGTCTCCGGGACGGGGGTAGGCACTGAAGCTTTCTTT
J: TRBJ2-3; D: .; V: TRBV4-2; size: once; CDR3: CASSQRGMDTQYF; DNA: TGTGCCAGCAGCCAACGAGGCATGGATACGCAGTATTTT
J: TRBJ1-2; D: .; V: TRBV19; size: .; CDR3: CASKRREANYGYTF; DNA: TGTGCCAGTAAACGACGGGAGGCTAACTATGGCTACACCTTC
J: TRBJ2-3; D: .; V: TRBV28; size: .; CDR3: CASSSPLGATDTQYF; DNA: TGTGCCAGCAGCAGTCCCCTCGGGGCCACAGATACGCAGTATTTT
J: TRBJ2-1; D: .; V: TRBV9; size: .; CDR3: CASSVSGTERYSYNEQFF; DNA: TGTGCCAGCAGCGTTTCCGGGACCGAAAGATACTCCTACAATGAGCAGTTCTTC
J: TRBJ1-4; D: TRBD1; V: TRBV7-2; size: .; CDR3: CASSQRTGSEKLFF; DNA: TGTGCCAGCAGCCAGCGGACAGGTAGTGAAAAACTGTTTTTT